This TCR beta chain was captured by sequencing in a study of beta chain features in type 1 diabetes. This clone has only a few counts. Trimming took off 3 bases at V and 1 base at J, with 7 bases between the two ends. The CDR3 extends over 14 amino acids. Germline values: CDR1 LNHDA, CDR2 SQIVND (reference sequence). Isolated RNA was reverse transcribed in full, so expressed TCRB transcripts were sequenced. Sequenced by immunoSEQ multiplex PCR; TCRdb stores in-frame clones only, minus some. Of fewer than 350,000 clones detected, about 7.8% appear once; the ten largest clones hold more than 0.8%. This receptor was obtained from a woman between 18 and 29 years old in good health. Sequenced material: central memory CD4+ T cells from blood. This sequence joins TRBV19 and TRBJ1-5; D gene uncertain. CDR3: CASSITASNQPQHF. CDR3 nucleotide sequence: TGTGCCAGTAGTATCACAGCGAGCAATCAGCCCCAGCATTTT. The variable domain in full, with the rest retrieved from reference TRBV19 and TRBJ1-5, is DGGITQSPKYLFRKEGQNVTLSCEQNLNHDAMYWYRQDPGQGLRLIYYSQIVNDFQKGDIAEGYSVSREKKESFPLTVTSAQKNPTAFYLCASSITASNQPQHFGDGTRLSIL.